Detailed here is one TCR beta chain. The data derive from a study of spatial heterogeneity in lung cancer. Time point defined: blood at routine non-recurrence follow-up after resection. Researchers sequenced whole RNA taken from tumor, nontumor lung or frozen PBMC without sorting. TCRdb re-derived calls from the 5' RACE reads in MiXCR, one entry per CDR3 protein. The repertoire consists of under 150,000 distinct CDR3 sequences, with approximately 12% occurring once and the leading ten covering around 16%. Trimming took 4 bases from V and 5 from J; bases not matched to a gene: 5. The CDR3 is 15 residues long. Germline CDR1 and CDR2: SGDLS and YYNGEE.

The genes are TRBV9 and TRBJ2-3; 12 bases align to TRBD2. The TCR was taken from a male donor with early-stage non-small cell lung cancer. The material sequenced was PBMCs, taken at follow-up. CDR3 amino acids: CASSLAGGPRDTQYF. CDR3 DNA sequence: TGTGCCAGCAGCCTAGCGGGGGGGCCGAGAGATACGCAGTATTTT.